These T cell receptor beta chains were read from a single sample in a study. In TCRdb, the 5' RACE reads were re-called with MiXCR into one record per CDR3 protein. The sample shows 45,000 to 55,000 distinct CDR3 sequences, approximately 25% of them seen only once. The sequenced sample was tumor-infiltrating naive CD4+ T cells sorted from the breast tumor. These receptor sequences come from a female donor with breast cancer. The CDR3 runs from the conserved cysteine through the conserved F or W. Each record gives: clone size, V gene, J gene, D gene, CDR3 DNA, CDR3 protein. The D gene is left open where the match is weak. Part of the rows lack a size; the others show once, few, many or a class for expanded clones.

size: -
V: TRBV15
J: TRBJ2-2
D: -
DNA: TGTGCCACCAGCAGAGGTGGGGGAACCACCGGGGAGCTGTTTTTT
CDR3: CATSRGGGTTGELFF

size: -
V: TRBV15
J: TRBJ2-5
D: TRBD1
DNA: TGTGCCACCAGCAGTTCAGGGGGAGAAGAAGAGACCCAGTACTTC
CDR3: CATSSSGGEEETQYF

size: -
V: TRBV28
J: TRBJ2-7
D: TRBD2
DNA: TGTGCCAGCAGTCCAGGGACTAGCGGAAGCCACGAGCAGTACTTC
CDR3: CASSPGTSGSHEQYF

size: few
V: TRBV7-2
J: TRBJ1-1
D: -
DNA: TGTGCCAGCAGCTTAGCGGGGGCCTACACTGAAGCTTTCTTT
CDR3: CASSLAGAYTEAFF

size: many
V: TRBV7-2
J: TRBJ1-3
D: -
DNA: TGTGCCAGCACCGTTGGCGATCCTTATGGAAACACCATATATTTT
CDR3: CASTVGDPYGNTIYF

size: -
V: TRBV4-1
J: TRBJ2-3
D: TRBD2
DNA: TGCGCCAGCAGCCAAGGGCTACTAGCGGCCTCTGGGGCAGATACGCAGTATTTT
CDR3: CASSQGLLAASGADTQYF

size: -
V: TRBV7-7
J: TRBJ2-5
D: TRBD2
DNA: TGTGCTAGCAGCCGACGAGCGGGGGGCCGGGAGACCCAGTACTTC
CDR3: CASSRRAGGRETQYF

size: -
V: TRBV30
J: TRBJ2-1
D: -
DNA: TGTGCCTGGAGTCAGAACAATGAGCAGTTCTTC
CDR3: CAWSQNNEQFF

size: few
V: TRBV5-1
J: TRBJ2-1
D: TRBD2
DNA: TGCGCCAGCAGCTTGGAGGGGCGGGGGGGCTACAATGAGCAGTTCTTC
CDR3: CASSLEGRGGYNEQFF

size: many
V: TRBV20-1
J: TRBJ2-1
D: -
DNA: TGCAGTGCTGAGGCGTCGGGCGACCGCAGGAAGCAGTTCTTC
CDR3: CSAEASGDRRKQFF

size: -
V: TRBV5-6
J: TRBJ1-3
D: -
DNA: TGTGCCAGCAGCTTTCCTGGAAACACCATATATTTT
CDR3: CASSFPGNTIYF

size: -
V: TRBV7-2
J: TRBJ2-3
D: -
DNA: TGTGCCAGCAGCTCGTTCGCAGATACGCAGTATTTT
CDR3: CASSSFADTQYF

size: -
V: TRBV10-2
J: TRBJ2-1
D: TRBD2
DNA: TGCGCCAGCAGTGAGCCGGGACTAGCGGGAGGGAAGGGGGACAATGAGCAGTTCTTC
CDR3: CASSEPGLAGGKGDNEQFF

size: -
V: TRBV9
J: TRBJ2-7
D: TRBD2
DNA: TGTGCCAGCAGCGTAGGTCCTAGCGGGCTCGACGAGCAGTACTTC
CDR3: CASSVGPSGLDEQYF

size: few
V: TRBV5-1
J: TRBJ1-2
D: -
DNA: TGCGCCAGCAGCTTGGGCGGCAGTGGGGACGCTGGCTACACCTTC
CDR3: CASSLGGSGDAGYTF

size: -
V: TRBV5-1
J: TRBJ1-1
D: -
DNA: TGCGCCAGCAGCTTATACACGGCGAGCACTGAAGCTTTCTTT
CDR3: CASSLYTASTEAFF

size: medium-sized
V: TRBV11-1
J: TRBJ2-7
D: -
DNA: TGTGCCAGCAGCAGACTACCCGTACGTTTGAGGGAGCAGTACTTC
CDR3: CASSRLPVRLREQYF

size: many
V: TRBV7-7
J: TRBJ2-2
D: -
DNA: TGTGCTAGCAGCCTCTCAGGGACCGGGGAGCTGTTTTTT
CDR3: CASSLSGTGELFF

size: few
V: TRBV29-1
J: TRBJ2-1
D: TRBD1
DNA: TGCAGCGTCGGACAGGGCTACAATGAGCAGTTCTTC
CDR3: CSVGQGYNEQFF

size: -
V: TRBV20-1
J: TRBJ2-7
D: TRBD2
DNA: TGCAGTGCTAGAGCTCGCCGACTAGCGCAAAACTACGAGCAGTACTTC
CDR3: CSARARRLAQNYEQYF

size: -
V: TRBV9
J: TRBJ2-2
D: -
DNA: TGTGCCAGCAGCGTAGGAGGGGTAGGCGGGGAGCTGTTTTTT
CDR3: CASSVGGVGGELFF

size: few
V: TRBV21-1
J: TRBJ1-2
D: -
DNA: TGTGCCAGCAGTTATGTAGAGAGAAACTATGGCTACACCTTC
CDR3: CASSYVERNYGYTF

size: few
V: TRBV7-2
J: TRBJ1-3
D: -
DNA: TGTGCCAGCAGCCAACAAGCCGGGACCCGAAACACCATATATTTT
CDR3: CASSQQAGTRNTIYF

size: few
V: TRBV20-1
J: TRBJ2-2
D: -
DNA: TGCAGTGCTAGACACAGGGCCGGGGAGCTGTTTTTT
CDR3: CSARHRAGELFF

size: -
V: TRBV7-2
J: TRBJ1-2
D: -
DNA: TGTGCCAGCAGCTTGGGGGCCTATGGCTACACCTTC
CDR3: CASSLGAYGYTF

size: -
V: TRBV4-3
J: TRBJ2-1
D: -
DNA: TGCGCCAGCAGCCAAGGGACCGAGACAGAGGGACGGTTCTTC
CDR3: CASSQGTETEGRFF

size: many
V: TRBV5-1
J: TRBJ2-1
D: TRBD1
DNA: TGCGCCAGCAGAGGACAGGGGGATATTGAGCAGTTCTTC
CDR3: CASRGQGDIEQFF

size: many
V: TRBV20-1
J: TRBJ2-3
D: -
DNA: TGCAGTGGCGAGAGCACAGATACGCAGTATTTT
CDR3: CSGESTDTQYF

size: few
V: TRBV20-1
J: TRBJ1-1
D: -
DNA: TGCAGTGTCATCAGGAACACTGAAGCTTTCTTT
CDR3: CSVIRNTEAFF

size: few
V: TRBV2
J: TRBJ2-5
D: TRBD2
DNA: TGTGCCAGCAGTAAAATGGGAGGGGACGAGGGGACCCAGTACTTC
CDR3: CASSKMGGDEGTQYF

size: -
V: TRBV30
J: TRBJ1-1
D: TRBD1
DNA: TGTGCCTGGAAGAAGGGGGCTTCGATTCCTGAAGCTTTCTTT
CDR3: CAWKKGASIPEAFF

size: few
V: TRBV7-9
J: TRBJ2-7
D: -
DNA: TGTGCCAGCAGCTTGCCAGAAAGCTCCTACGAGCAGTACTTC
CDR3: CASSLPESSYEQYF

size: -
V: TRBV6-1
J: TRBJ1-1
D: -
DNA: TGTGCCAGCACGTTCGGGGGCACGGACACTGAAGCTTTCTTT
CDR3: CASTFGGTDTEAFF

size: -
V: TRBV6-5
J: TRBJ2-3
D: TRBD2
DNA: TGTGCCAGCAGGACTAGCGGACGCACAGATACGCAGTATTTT
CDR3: CASRTSGRTDTQYF

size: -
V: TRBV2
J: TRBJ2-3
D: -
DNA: TGTGCCAGCAGTTTAGCGGACCTCACAGATACGCAGTATTTT
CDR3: CASSLADLTDTQYF

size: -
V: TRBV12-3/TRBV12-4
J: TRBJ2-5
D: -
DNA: TGTGCCAGCAGTTCCTCCCGTGGTGGGGCTGAGACCCAGTACTTC
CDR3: CASSSSRGGAETQYF

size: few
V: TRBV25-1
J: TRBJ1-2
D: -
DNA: TGTGCCAGCATGGACTCGACCCTAGGCCTTGAGGGTGGCTACACCTTC
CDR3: CASMDSTLGLEGGYTF

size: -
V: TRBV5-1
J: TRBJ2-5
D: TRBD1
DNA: TGCGCCAGCAGCTTGGGGACAGGGGTCGGAGAGACCCAGTACTTC
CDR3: CASSLGTGVGETQYF

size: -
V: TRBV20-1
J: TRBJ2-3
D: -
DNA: TGTAGTGCTAGAAACGGACTAAACACAGATACGCAGTATTTT
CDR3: CSARNGLNTDTQYF

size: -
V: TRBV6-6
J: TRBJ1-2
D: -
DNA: TGTGCCAGCAGTTACTCGAGAGGGGGCTACACCTTC
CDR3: CASSYSRGGYTF

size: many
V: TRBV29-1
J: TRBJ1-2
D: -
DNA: TGCAGCGTTGTATTGAACCTCTATGGCTACACCTTC
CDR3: CSVVLNLYGYTF

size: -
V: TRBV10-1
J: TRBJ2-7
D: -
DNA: TGCGCCAGCAGTGAGTCTCGTCCAGGCGAGCAGTACTTC
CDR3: CASSESRPGEQYF